This T cell receptor beta chain emerged from a study of OX40 agonist ivuxolimab in advanced cancers. In the study overall: Patients got intravenous ivuxolimab at 0.01 to 10 mg/kg every 2 weeks.

Here immunoSEQ multiplex PCR was the method, and the copy in TCRdb shows in-frame clones only, minus some. The data contain some 78,000 clones, approximately 86% of them singletons. Autoimmune disease history or systemic immunosuppression was exclusionary. This clone has a count of ten or more. Its matching antigen is unknown. The study's findings and limits: Nonresponders included some who also had low normalized T-cell clonal expansion.

Sample: CD4+ or CD8+ T cells sorted from blood, taken in a trial of the OX40 agonist ivuxolimab. The receptor was derived from an adult with an advanced solid tumor such as melanoma, head and neck, liver or kidney cancer.

The CDR3 spells CASKDGPSATNEKLFF. CDR3 DNA: TGTGCCAGTAAGGACGGCCCCTCTGCAACTAATGAAAAACTGTTTTTT. The chain joins TRBV19 to TRBJ1-4, with unresolved D. Germline V gene sequence: CDR1 LNHDA, CDR2 SQIVND (reference sequence). V lost 7 bases and J lost 0, with 15 bases in between. The CDR3 sequence is 16 residues long.